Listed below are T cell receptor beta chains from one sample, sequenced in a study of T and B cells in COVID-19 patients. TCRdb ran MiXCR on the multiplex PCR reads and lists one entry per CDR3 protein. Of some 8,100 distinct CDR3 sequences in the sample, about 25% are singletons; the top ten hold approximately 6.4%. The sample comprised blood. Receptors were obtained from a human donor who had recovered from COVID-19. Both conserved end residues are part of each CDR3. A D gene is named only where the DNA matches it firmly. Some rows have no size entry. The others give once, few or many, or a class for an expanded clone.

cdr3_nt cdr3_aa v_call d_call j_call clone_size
TGTGCCACTGGGGCTAGCCCCCAAGAGACCCAGTACTTC CATGASPQETQYF TRBV24-1 . TRBJ2-5 once
TGTGCCAGCCAAAGAGAACTAGCGGGAGGGGGGGGTGAGCAGTTCTTC CASQRELAGGGGEQFF TRBV6-1 TRBD2 TRBJ2-1 .
TGTGCCAGCAGTTTATTCTTACTAGCGGGAGGGGTCGATGAGCAGTTCTTC CASSLFLLAGGVDEQFF TRBV27 TRBD2 TRBJ2-1 .
TGCAGTGTACTAGGGGAGACCCAGTACTTC CSVLGETQYF TRBV20-1 . TRBJ2-5 .
TGTGCCAGTAGAAGGGGAAGGAATCAGCCCCAGCATTTT CASRRGRNQPQHF TRBV19 . TRBJ1-5 many
TGTGCCAGCAGTACGGGACTAGCGGGAAATGAGCAGTTCTTC CASSTGLAGNEQFF TRBV14 TRBD2 TRBJ2-1 .
TGTGCCAGTAGTATAGCCAGCGGGAGCAGGCCAGATACGCAGTATTTT CASSIASGSRPDTQYF TRBV19 TRBD2 TRBJ2-3 .
TGTGCCAGCAGCTCGATGCGGAGGGGTTTGGCAGGCGAGCAGTACTTC CASSSMRRGLAGEQYF TRBV7-2 . TRBJ2-7 .
TGTGCCAGTAGTATTCTGGCAGGGACCACCGGGGAGCTGTTTTTT CASSILAGTTGELFF TRBV19 . TRBJ2-2 .
TGTGCCAGCACCCTTCTAGCGGGGTTAACAGATACGCAGTATTTT CASTLLAGLTDTQYF TRBV6-5 TRBD2 TRBJ2-3 .
TGCAGTGCTAGATCAGGGCAGGGGGGAGGCAATCAGCCCCAGCATTTT CSARSGQGGGNQPQHF TRBV20-1 TRBD1 TRBJ1-5 .
TGTGCCAGCAGGGGAATCGTAAACTCTGGAAACACCATATATTTT CASRGIVNSGNTIYF TRBV27 . TRBJ1-3 once
TGCAGCGCCGAGGGCGGGACGGCGAACACCGGGGAGCTGTTTTTT CSAEGGTANTGELFF TRBV29-1 . TRBJ2-2 large
TGTGCCACCAGTGCAGGGTCTGGAAACACCATATATTTT CATSAGSGNTIYF TRBV24-1 . TRBJ1-3 .
TGCGCCAGCAGCCAAGCCCCCGGGGACGAGCAGTACTTC CASSQAPGDEQYF TRBV4-3 . TRBJ2-7 .
TGCAGCGTGTCCCTCGGACAGGTGATTTTACAAGCTTTCTTT CSVSLGQVILQAFF TRBV29-1 TRBD1 TRBJ1-1 many